Shown below are 27 T cell receptor beta chains from a single sample sequenced in a study of T cell responses to AZD1222 COVID-19 vaccine. Data came from immunoSEQ multiplex PCR; TCRdb stores just in-frame clones and leaves some out. The data hold around 71,000 clones, with about 80% observed a single time. This material consisted of peripheral blood, taken 28 days after the second AZD1222 dose. The receptors were gathered from an adult who received the AZD1222 COVID-19 vaccine.

The V call is TRBV18, the J call TRBJ1-6, with D uncertain. Germline V gene lookup returns CDR1 KGHSH and CDR2 LQKENI. V was cut by 4 bases and J by 9 bases, with 13 bases left in between. The CDR3 is 14 residues long. The CDR3 DNA is TGTGCCAGCTCACAATCAACGGTGGCTTCACCCCTCCACTTT. This gives the protein CASSQSTVASPLHF. Complete variable domain (other parts from reference TRBV18 and TRBJ1-6): NAGVMQNPRHLVRRRGQEARLRCSPMKGHSHVYWYRQLPEEGLKFMVYLQKENIIDESGMPKERFSAEFPKEGPSILRIQQVVRGDSAAYFCASSQSTVASPLHFGNGTRLTVT.

The genes are TRBV30 and TRBJ2-7; TRBD1 or TRBD2 may be the D gene (6 bases each). CDR3 length: 14 amino acids. CDR1 is GTSNPN, CDR2 SVGIG, per germline (reference sequence). V lost 0 bases, J lost 2 bases, and 11 bases lay in between. The CDR3, as DNA: TGTGCCTGGAGTGTAGGGGGACTCACCTACGAGCAGTACTTC. This sequence encodes CAWSVGGLTYEQYF.

The rearrangement uses TRBV7-8 and TRBJ2-1; the D gene is possibly TRBD2 (5 bases). Trimming pared 5 bases from V and 2 bases from J, leaving 16 bases between. The CDR3 length is 16 residues. The germline V gene has CDR1 SGHVS and CDR2 FQNEAQ. CDR3 sequence reads: CASSPQRVATYNEQFF. The CDR3 coding sequence is TGTGCCAGCAGCCCCCAACGCGTAGCGACCTACAATGAGCAGTTCTTC.

The chain couples TRBV5-6 to TRBJ2-5; D assignment may be TRBD1 or TRBD2 (6 bases each). The CDR3 loop spans 15 amino acids. Looked up from germline, CDR1 is SGHDT and CDR2 is YYEEEE. Trimming pared 4 bases from V and 2 bases from J, leaving 15 bases between. CDR3: CASSPEGGAQETQYF. The CDR3 nucleotides read TGTGCCAGCAGCCCCGAGGGGGGAGCACAAGAGACCCAGTACTTC.

The gene calls are TRBV19 and TRBJ2-6, with D perhaps matching TRBD1 or TRBD2 (5 bases each). This CDR3 is 16 amino acids long. V shed 6 bases and J shed 0 bases, with 12 bases lying between them. Looked up from germline, CDR1 is LNHDA and CDR2 is SQIVND (reference sequence). The DNA of the CDR3 is TGTGCCAGTAGCAGGGACGTAAGCTCTGGGGCCAACGTCCTGACTTTC. This translates into CASSRDVSSGANVLTF. Variable domain in full (rest from reference TRBV19 and TRBJ2-6): DGGITQSPKYLFRKEGQNVTLSCEQNLNHDAMYWYRQDPGQGLRLIYYSQIVNDFQKGDIAEGYSVSREKKESFPLTVTSAQKNPTAFYLCASSRDVSSGANVLTFGAGSRLTVL.

The V call is TRBV6-6, the J call TRBJ1-6; 10 bases are shared with TRBD1. Trimming took 5 bases from V and 8 from J; bases not matched to a gene: 9. The CDR3 spans 16 residues. The germline V gene encodes CDR1 MNHNY and CDR2 SVGAGI (reference sequence). CDR3 nucleotides: TGTGCCAGCAGTCGATCCGGGACAGGGGCATATTCACCCCTCCACTTT. Translating it yields CASSRSGTGAYSPLHF.

The chain combines TRBV18 with TRBJ1-5; weak D call: TRBD1 (6 bases). V was shortened by 2 bases and J by 8 bases, with 16 bases between the two germline ends. Germline CDR1 is KGHSH and CDR2 is LQKENI. This CDR3 is 15 amino acids long. CDR3 DNA sequence: TGTGCCAGCTCACCAAACGGACAGTTCGGGGAGCCCCAGCATTTT. It specifies CASSPNGQFGEPQHF.

This clone was detected a few times. The chain has TRBV10-1 and TRBJ2-2; D possibly matches TRBD1 or TRBD2 (5 bases each). There are 15 residues in the CDR3. V was shortened by 5 bases and J by 3 bases, with 13 bases between the two germline ends. Per the germline V gene, CDR1 is WNHNN and CDR2 is SYGVQD (reference sequence). This CDR3 reads CASSRGDSDTGELFF. DNA of the CDR3: TGCGCCAGCAGTAGGGGAGACTCCGACACCGGGGAGCTGTTTTTT.

The rearrangement uses TRBV19 and TRBJ1-4, with unresolved D. Trimming took 5 bases from V and 5 from J, leaving 15 bases between them. This CDR3 comprises 15 residues. Germline V CDR1 and CDR2: LNHDA, SQIVND (reference sequence). This chain's CDR3 is CASSQPGSRNEKLFF. CDR3 bases: TGTGCCAGTAGTCAACCGGGAAGTAGGAATGAAAAACTGTTTTTT.

This clone was seen more than once but under ten times. V and J are TRBV30 and TRBJ1-1, with D maybe TRBD1 (6 bases). The CDR3 has 15 residues. The germline V gene encodes CDR1 GTSNPN and CDR2 SVGIG (reference sequence). The germline V and J ends were trimmed by 0 bases and 0 bases, with 11 bases remaining between them. CDR3 sequence reads: CAWSVKGGLNTEAFF. The CDR3 DNA sequence: TGTGCCTGGAGTGTTAAGGGGGGCTTGAACACTGAAGCTTTCTTT.

The chain carries TRBV7-2 and TRBJ1-1; D is uncertain. This CDR3 spans 14 amino acids. V lost 5 bases, J lost 5 bases, and 15 bases lay in between. Germline V gene sequence: CDR1 SGHTA, CDR2 FQGNSA. The CDR3 region is CASSPGRGGTEAFF. CDR3 in DNA: TGTGCCAGCAGCCCTGGACGCGGAGGAACTGAAGCTTTCTTT.

This clone was found a few times. The chain joins TRBV19 to TRBJ1-6; no clear D. V lost 5 bases to trimming and J lost 0 bases, with 14 bases between them. Germline V gene lookup returns CDR1 LNHDA and CDR2 SQIVND (reference sequence). This CDR3 has 17 amino acids. This chain's CDR3 is CASSEVSGSSYNSPLHF. In nucleotides, the CDR3 is TGTGCCAGTAGTGAGGTTAGTGGGAGCTCCTATAATTCACCCCTCCACTTT.

This chain links TRBV5-4 with TRBJ2-1; 8 bases line up with TRBD1. The CDR3 extends over 14 amino acids. V gave up 2 bases and J gave up 8 bases; unmatched junction bases: 6. Germline values: CDR1 SGHNT, CDR2 YYREEE (reference sequence). DNA of the CDR3: TGTGCCAGCAGCTTAAGGGACAGGCGGCATGAGCAGTTCTTC. Protein: CASSLRDRRHEQFF.

J is TRBJ2-3 and V is TRBV2; perhaps D is TRBD1 or TRBD2 (6 bases each). CDR1 is SNHLY, CDR2 FYNNEI, per germline. The V and J ends lost 8 bases and 3 bases respectively, with 15 bases between them. CDR3 size: 14 residues. Here the CDR3 reads CASGGGLGTDTQYF. CDR3 nucleotide sequence: TGTGCCAGCGGAGGGGGGTTAGGAACAGATACGCAGTATTTT.

The rearrangement joins TRBV4-3 to TRBJ1-2, with D possibly matching TRBD1 (5 bases). Trimming pared 3 bases from V and 3 bases from J, leaving 14 bases between. This CDR3 is 15 amino acids long. Germline V gene lookup returns CDR1 LGHNA and CDR2 YSLEER. The CDR3 DNA follows: TGCGCCAGCAGCCAGGGGAGAACAGGTTACTATGGCTACACCTTC. Translated: CASSQGRTGYYGYTF.

This rearrangement joins TRBV9 to TRBJ2-1, with TRBD2 identical over 7 bases. The length of the CDR3 is 14 residues. V lost 3 bases and J lost 5; bases outside the gene matches: 5. CDR1 and CDR2 from the germline V gene are SGDLS and YYNGEE. CDR3 amino acids: CASSGSGGHNEQFF. The CDR3 DNA reads TGTGCCAGCAGCGGCTCGGGGGGTCACAATGAGCAGTTCTTC.

The chain recombines TRBV4-1 with TRBJ2-1; D is unresolved. Germline V gene lookup returns CDR1 MGHRA and CDR2 YSYEKL. This CDR3 region has 19 residues. V dropped 4 bases and J dropped 1 base, with 23 bases sitting between them. CDR3 loop: CASSPYPDSSRGSYNEQFF. The CDR3 DNA reads TGCGCCAGCAGCCCCTATCCCGACTCTTCGCGCGGTTCCTACAATGAGCAGTTCTTC.

The chain is built from TRBV2 and TRBJ2-1; 7 nucleotides agree with TRBD1. The CDR3 is 14 amino acids. The V segment lost 4 bases and the J segment 4 bases; nucleotides outside the gene matches: 4. Germline loops: CDR1 SNHLY, CDR2 FYNNEI. CDR3 protein: CASSVMGQYNEQFF. DNA of the CDR3: TGTGCCAGCAGTGTAATGGGACAGTACAATGAGCAGTTCTTC. Full variable domain (missing parts from reference TRBV2 and TRBJ2-1): EPEVTQTPSHQVTQMGQEVILRCVPISNHLYFYWYRQILGQKVEFLVSFYNNEISEKSEIFDDQFSVERPDGSNFTLKIRSTKLEDSAMYFCASSVMGQYNEQFFGPGTRLTVL.

This chain connects TRBV5-1 to TRBJ1-4, with D perhaps TRBD1 (6 bases). Germline CDR1 is SGHRS and CDR2 is YFSETQ. Trimming shortened V by 2 bases and J by 8 bases, and 10 bases separated the two germline ends. The CDR3 sequence is 13 residues long. CDR3 in DNA: TGCGCCAGCAGCTTTTCCCAGGGGGAAAAACTGTTTTTT. Translation: CASSFSQGEKLFF.

The chain recombines TRBV6-5 with TRBJ2-3; D uncertain. Per the germline V gene, CDR1 is MNHEY and CDR2 is SVGAGI. CDR3 length: 11 amino acids. Trimming left V 10 bases short and J 0 bases short, with 5 bases between. The CDR3 sequence: CATTSTDTQYF. Written as DNA, the CDR3 is TGTGCCACCACTAGCACAGATACGCAGTATTTT.

The gene calls are TRBV2 and TRBJ2-2, with D perhaps TRBD1 (5 bases). V was cut by 4 bases and J by 2 bases, with 8 bases left in between. CDR3 length: 14 amino acids. Germline loops: CDR1 SNHLY, CDR2 FYNNEI. The CDR3 spells CASSGTTNTGELFF. For the CDR3, the DNA is TGTGCCAGCAGTGGGACAACCAACACCGGGGAGCTGTTTTTT.

This clone was seen many times. Other DNA sequences within the sample encode an identical CDR3. The chain couples TRBV27 to TRBJ2-7; 16 positions agree with TRBD2. The trim removed 4 bases at V and 4 bases at J, leaving 1 base unmatched. Germline assignment: CDR1 MNHEY and CDR2 SMNVEV (reference sequence). CDR3 size: 15 residues. DNA for the CDR3: TGTGCCAGCAGTTGGGGACTAGCGGGGGGGTACGAGCAGTACTTC. It encodes CASSWGLAGGYEQYF.

This chain's CDR3 is CASSFDRDTEAFF. The DNA of the CDR3 is TGTGCCAGCAGTTTTGACAGGGACACTGAAGCTTTCTTT. The gene calls are TRBV7-3 and TRBJ1-1; 7 bases align to TRBD1. V gave up 6 bases and J gave up 3 bases; unmatched junction bases: 4. The CDR3 runs to 13 residues. Germline CDR1 SGHTA, CDR2 FQGTGA.

DNA of the CDR3: TGCAGCGTTGTGTTAGGACACTCGGTTTTTCAGTACTTC. Protein sequence: CSVVLGHSVFQYF. The rearrangement joins TRBV29-1 to TRBJ2-4; weak D call: TRBD1 (5 bases). Germline assignment: CDR1 SQVTM and CDR2 ANQGSEA. This CDR3 comprises 13 residues. V was cut by 4 bases and J by 11 bases, with 18 bases left in between.

V and J are TRBV7-9 and TRBJ1-3, with D unclear. CDR3 size: 11 residues. V was shortened by 2 bases and J by 8 bases, with 4 bases between the two germline ends. CDR1 and CDR2 (germline): SEHNR, FQNEAQ (reference sequence). The CDR3 is CASSLSDTIYF. CDR3 in DNA: TGTGCCAGCAGCTTAAGTGACACCATATATTTT.

The chain couples TRBV4-3 to TRBJ2-7, with 9 bases lining up with TRBD1. Trimming at V came to 6 bases and at J to 4 bases, leaving 10 bases not matched to a gene. CDR1 is LGHNA, CDR2 YSLEER, per germline. This CDR3 has 15 amino acids. CDR3 sequence: CASSPATGGSYEQYF. The DNA of the CDR3 is TGCGCCAGCAGTCCGGCAACAGGGGGCTCTTACGAGCAGTACTTC.

This clone was picked up one time. The J gene is TRBJ1-2, the V gene TRBV5-1; TRBD1 matches 9 bases. CDR1 is SGHRS, CDR2 YFSETQ, per germline. V was pared by 3 bases and J by 5 bases, with 11 bases of the junction left unmatched. The CDR3 is 16 amino acids. The CDR3 DNA sequence: TGCGCCAGCAGCTCGGGACACACAGGGGGCGCGTATGGCTACACCTTC. It encodes CASSSGHTGGAYGYTF. The full variable domain, rest sourced from reference TRBV5-1 and TRBJ1-2, is KAGVTQTPRYLIKTRGQQVTLSCSPISGHRSVSWYQQTPGQGLQFLFEYFSETQRNKGNFPGRFSGRQFSNSRSEMNVSTLELGDSALYLCASSSGHTGGAYGYTFGSGTRLTVV.